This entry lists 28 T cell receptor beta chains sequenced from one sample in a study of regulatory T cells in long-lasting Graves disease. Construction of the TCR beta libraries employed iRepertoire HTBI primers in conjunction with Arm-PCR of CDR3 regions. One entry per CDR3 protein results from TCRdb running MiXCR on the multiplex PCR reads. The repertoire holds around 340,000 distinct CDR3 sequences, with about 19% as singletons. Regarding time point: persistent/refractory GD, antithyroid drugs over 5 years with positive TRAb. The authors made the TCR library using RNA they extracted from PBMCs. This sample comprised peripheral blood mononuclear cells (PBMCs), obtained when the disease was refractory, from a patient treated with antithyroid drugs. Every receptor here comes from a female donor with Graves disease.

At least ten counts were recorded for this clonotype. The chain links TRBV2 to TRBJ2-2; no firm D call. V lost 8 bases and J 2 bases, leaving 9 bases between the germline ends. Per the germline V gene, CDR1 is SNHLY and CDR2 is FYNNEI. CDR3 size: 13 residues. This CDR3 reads CASAPENTGELFF. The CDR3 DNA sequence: TGTGCCAGCGCCCCGGAAAACACCGGGGAGCTGTTTTTT.

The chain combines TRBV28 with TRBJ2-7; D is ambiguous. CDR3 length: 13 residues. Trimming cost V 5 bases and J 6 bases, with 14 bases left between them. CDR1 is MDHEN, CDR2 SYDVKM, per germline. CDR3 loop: CASSTVGLLEQYF. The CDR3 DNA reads TGTGCCAGCAGTACGGTAGGATTACTCGAGCAGTACTTC. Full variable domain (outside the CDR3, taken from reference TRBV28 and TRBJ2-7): DVKVTQSSRYLVKRTGEKVFLECVQDMDHENMFWYRQDPGLGLRLIYFSYDVKMKEKGDIPEGYSVSREKKERFSLILESASTNQTSMYLCASSTVGLLEQYFGPGTRLTVT.

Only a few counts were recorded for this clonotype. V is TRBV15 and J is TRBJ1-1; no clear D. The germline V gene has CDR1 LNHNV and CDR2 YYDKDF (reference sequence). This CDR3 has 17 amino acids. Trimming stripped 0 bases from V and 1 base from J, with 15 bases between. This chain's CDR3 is CATSRDLPHSKNTEAFF. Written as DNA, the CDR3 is TGTGCCACCAGCAGAGATCTTCCCCATAGTAAGAACACTGAAGCTTTCTTT.

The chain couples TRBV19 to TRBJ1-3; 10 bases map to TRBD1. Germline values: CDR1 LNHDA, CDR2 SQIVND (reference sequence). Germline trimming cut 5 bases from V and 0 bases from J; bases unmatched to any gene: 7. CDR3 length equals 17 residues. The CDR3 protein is CASSYRDRGGSGNTIYF. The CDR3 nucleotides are TGTGCCAGTAGTTACCGGGACAGGGGTGGCTCTGGAAACACCATATATTTT. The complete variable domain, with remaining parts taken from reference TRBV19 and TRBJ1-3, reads DGGITQSPKYLFRKEGQNVTLSCEQNLNHDAMYWYRQDPGQGLRLIYYSQIVNDFQKGDIAEGYSVSREKKESFPLTVTSAQKNPTAFYLCASSYRDRGGSGNTIYFGEGSWLTVV.

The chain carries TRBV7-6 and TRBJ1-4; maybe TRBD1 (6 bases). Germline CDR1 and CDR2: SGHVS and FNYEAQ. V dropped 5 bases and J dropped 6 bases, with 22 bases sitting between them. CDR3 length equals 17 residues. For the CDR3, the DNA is TGTGCCAGCAGCGCCAACCCCACCAGGGGTTCTTATGAAAAACTGTTTTTT. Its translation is CASSANPTRGSYEKLFF.

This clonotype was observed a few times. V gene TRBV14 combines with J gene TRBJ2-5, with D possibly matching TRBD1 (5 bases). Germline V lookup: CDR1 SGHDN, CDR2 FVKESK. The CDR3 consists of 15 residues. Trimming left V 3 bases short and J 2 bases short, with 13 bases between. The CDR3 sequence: CASSQYRSRQETQYF. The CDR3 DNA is TGTGCCAGCAGCCAGTACAGGAGCCGGCAAGAGACCCAGTACTTC. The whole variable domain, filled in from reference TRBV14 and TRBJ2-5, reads EAGVTQFPSHSVIEKGQTVTLRCDPISGHDNLYWYRRVMGKEIKFLLHFVKESKQDESGMPNNRFLAERTGGTYSTLKVQPAELEDSGVYFCASSQYRSRQETQYFGPGTRLLVL.

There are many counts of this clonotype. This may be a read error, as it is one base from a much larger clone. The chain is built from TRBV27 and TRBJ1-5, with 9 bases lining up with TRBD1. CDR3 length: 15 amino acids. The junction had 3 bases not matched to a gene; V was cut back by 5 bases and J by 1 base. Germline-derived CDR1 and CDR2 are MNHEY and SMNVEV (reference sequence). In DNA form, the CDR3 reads TGTGCCAGCAGTCCCGGGACAGGGAGCAATCAGCCCCAGCATTTT. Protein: CASSPGTGSNQPQHF.

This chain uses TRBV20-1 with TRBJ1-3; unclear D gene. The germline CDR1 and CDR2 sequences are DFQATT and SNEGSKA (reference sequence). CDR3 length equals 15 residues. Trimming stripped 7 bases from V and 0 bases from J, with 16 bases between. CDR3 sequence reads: CSVLPGSSSGNTIYF. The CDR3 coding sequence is TGCAGTGTCCTACCTGGCAGTTCCTCTGGAAACACCATATATTTT.

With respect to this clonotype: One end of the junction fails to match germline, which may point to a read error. CDR3 nucleotides: TGTGCCAGCAGCCACCGGGACAGGAACTACGGGCAGTACTTC. Protein sequence: CASSHRDRNYGQYF. V is TRBV7-9 and J is TRBJ2-7, with 8 bases aligning to TRBD1. The CDR3 extends over 14 amino acids. The germline CDR1 and CDR2 sequences are SEHNR and FQNEAQ (reference sequence).

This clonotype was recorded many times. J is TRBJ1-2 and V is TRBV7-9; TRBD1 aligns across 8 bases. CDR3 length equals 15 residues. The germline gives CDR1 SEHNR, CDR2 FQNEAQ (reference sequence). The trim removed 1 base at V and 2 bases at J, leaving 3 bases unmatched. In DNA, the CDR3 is TGTGCCAGCAGCTTAGGCACAGGGGGGAACTATGGCTACACCTTC. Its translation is CASSLGTGGNYGYTF.

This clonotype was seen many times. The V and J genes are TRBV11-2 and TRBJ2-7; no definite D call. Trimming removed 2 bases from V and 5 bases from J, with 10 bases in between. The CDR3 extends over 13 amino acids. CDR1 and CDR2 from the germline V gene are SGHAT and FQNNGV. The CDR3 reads CASSLYAWHEQYF. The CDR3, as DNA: TGTGCCAGCAGCTTATACGCTTGGCACGAGCAGTACTTC. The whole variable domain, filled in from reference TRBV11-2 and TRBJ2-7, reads EAGVAQSPRYKIIEKRQSVAFWCNPISGHATLYWYQQILGQGPKLLIQFQNNGVVDDSQLPKDRFSAERLKGVDSTLKIQPAKLEDSAVYLCASSLYAWHEQYFGPGTRLTVT.

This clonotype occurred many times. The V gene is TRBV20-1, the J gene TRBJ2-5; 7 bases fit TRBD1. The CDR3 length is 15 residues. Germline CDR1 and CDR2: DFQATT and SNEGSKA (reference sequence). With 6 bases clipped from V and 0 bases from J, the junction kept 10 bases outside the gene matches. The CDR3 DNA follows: TGCAGTGCCTCGGGACAGAATCCGTACCAAGAGACCCAGTACTTC. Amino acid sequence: CSASGQNPYQETQYF.

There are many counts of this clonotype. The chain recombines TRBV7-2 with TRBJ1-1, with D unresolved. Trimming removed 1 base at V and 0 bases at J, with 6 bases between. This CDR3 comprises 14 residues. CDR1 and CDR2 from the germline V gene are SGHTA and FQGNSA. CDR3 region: CASSLGPLNTEAFF. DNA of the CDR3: TGTGCCAGCAGCTTAGGGCCGCTGAACACTGAAGCTTTCTTT.

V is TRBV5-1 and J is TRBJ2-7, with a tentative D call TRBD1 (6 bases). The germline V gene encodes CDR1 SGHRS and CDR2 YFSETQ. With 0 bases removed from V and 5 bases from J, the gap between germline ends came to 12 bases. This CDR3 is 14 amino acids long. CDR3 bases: TGCGCCAGCAGCTTGGGGGACAAGGGGCACGAGCAGTACTTC. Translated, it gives CASSLGDKGHEQYF. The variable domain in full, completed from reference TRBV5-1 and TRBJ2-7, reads KAGVTQTPRYLIKTRGQQVTLSCSPISGHRSVSWYQQTPGQGLQFLFEYFSETQRNKGNFPGRFSGRQFSNSRSEMNVSTLELGDSALYLCASSLGDKGHEQYFGPGTRLTVT.

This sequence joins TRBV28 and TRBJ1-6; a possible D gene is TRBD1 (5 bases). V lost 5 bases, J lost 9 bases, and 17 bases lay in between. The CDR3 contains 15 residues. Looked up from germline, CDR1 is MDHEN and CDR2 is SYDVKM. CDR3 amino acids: CASSPGTGHGSPLHF. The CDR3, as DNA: TGTGCCAGCAGTCCCGGGACCGGTCATGGTTCACCCCTCCACTTT.

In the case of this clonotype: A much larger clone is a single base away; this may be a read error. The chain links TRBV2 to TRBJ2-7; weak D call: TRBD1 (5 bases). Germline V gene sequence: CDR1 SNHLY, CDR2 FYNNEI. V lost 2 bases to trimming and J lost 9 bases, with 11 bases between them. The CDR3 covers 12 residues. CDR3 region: CASSERGNGQYF. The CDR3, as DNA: TGTGCCAGCAGTGAAAGGGGTAACGGGCAGTACTTC.

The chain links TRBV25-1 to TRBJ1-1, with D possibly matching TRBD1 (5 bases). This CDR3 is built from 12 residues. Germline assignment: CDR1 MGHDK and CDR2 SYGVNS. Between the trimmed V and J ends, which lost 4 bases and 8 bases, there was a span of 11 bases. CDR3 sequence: CASSVGLREAFF. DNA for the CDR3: TGTGCCAGCAGTGTGGGGCTTCGAGAAGCTTTCTTT.

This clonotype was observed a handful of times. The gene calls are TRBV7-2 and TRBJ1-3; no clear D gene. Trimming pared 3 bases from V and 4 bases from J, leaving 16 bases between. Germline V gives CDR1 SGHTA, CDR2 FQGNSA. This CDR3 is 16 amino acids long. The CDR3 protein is CASSFREKPSGNTIYF. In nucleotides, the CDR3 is TGTGCCAGCAGCTTTCGGGAGAAACCTTCGGGAAACACCATATATTTT.

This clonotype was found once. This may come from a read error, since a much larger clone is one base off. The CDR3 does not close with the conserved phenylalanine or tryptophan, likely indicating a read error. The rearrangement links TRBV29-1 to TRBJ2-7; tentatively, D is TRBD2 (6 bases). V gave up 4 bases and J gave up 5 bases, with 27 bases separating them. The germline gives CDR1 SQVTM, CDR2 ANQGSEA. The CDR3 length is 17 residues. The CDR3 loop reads CSVVSAVLGRPTNEQYL. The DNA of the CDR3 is TGCAGCGTTGTATCCGCTGTATTGGGGAGGCCAACTAACGAGCAGTACCTC.

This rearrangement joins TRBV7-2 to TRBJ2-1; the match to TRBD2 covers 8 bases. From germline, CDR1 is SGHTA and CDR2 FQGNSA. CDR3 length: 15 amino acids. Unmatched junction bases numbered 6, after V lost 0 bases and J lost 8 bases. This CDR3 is CASSLAAGVGYEQFF. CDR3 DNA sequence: TGTGCCAGCAGCTTAGCAGCGGGAGTAGGCTATGAGCAGTTCTTC.

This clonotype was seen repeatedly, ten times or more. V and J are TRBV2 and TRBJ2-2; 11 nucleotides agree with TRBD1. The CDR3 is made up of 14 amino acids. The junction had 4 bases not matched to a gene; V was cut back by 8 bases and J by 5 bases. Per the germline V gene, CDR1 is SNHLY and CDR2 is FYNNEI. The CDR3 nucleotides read TGTGCCAGCGCGAGGGACAGGGGGACCGGGGAGCTGTTTTTT. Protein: CASARDRGTGELFF.

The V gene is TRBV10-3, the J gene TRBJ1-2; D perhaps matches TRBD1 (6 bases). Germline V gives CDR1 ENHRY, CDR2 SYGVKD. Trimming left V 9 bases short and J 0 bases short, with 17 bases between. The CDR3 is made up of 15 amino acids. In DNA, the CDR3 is TGTGCCATTCTGCCGGGGGGCCGAGCTAACTATGGCTACACCTTC. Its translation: CAILPGGRANYGYTF.

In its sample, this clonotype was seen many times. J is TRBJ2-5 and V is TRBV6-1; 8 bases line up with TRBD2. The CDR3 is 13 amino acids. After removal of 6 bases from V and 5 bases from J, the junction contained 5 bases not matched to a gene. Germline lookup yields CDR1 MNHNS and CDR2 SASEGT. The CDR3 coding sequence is TGTGCCAGCAGACGGGGGGGGAGGGAGACCCAGTACTTC. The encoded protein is CASRRGGRETQYF.

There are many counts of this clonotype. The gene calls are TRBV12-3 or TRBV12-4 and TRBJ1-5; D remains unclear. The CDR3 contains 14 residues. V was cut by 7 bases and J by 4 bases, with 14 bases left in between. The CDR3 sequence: CASTQDLRNQPQHF. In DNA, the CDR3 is TGTGCCAGCACCCAGGACCTGAGGAATCAGCCCCAGCATTTT.

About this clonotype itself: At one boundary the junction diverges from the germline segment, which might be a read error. Written as DNA, the CDR3 is TGTGCCACCGGTGATTTGGCGGGCGGGACAGGGGGCTCTGTGGGAGTAAGCAATGAGCAGTTCTTC. This translates into CATGDLAGGTGGSVGVSNEQFF. The chain carries TRBV24-1 and TRBJ2-1; 12 positions match TRBD1. The CDR3 sequence is 22 residues long. Germline V gene data show CDR1 as KGHDR and CDR2 as SFDVKD.

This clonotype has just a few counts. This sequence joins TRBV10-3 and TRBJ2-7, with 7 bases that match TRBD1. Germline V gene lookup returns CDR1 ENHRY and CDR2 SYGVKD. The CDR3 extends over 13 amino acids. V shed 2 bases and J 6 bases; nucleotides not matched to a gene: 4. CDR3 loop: CAISEASGGEQYF. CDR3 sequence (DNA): TGTGCCATCAGTGAGGCGTCAGGGGGCGAGCAGTACTTC.

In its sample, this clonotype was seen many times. The CDR3: CASSPGTGNQPQHF. CDR3 bases: TGTGCCAGCAGCCCAGGGACAGGGAATCAGCCCCAGCATTTT. This chain connects TRBV3-1 to TRBJ1-5; 9 nucleotides match TRBD1. In germline, CDR1 is LGHDT, CDR2 YNNKEL (reference sequence). Trimming cost V 4 bases and J 4 bases; bases outside gene matches: 2. The CDR3 covers 14 residues.

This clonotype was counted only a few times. The CDR3 reads CASSATPSSYEQYF. As DNA, the CDR3 is TGTGCCAGCAGCGCTACACCCAGCTCCTACGAGCAGTACTTC. The J gene is TRBJ2-7, the V gene TRBV9; D remains ambiguous. There are 14 residues in the CDR3. Germline CDR1 SGDLS, CDR2 YYNGEE. V was cut by 3 bases and J by 0 bases, with 10 bases left in between.